These 3 T cell receptor beta chains came from one sample sequenced in a study of CD8 T cells in ankylosing spondylitis. Using its own MiXCR run on the 5' RACE reads, TCRdb lists one record per CDR3 protein. Among 180,000 or so distinct CDR3 sequences listed, around 10% were seen once. Sequencing was done on a sample of blood, either unsorted or a sorted T cell fraction (not recorded which). The receptors stem from a male donor with ankylosing spondylitis or in good health (not recorded which).

CDR3 sequence: CASSPTGLADNEQFF. DNA for the CDR3: TGTGCCAGCAGCCCGACGGGACTAGCGGACAATGAGCAGTTCTTC. V is TRBV7-2 and J is TRBJ2-1, with 11 positions matching TRBD2. V gave up 5 bases and J gave up 5 bases; unmatched junction bases: 5. Germline V lookup: CDR1 SGHTA, CDR2 FQGNSA. CDR3 length: 15 residues.

This clonotype was seen only a few times. The J gene is TRBJ2-3, the V gene TRBV7-9, with 8 bases lining up with TRBD2. This CDR3 spans 14 amino acids. The V gene end was trimmed by 5 bases and the J gene end by 4 bases; junction bases not matched to a gene: 5. Per the germline V gene, CDR1 is SEHNR and CDR2 is FQNEAQ (reference sequence). The DNA for the CDR3 is TGTGCCAGCAGCATAAGCGGGAGTCCAGATACGCAGTATTTT. Translation gives CASSISGSPDTQYF.

The chain employs TRBV27 and TRBJ2-6, with D maybe TRBD2 (6 bases). Per the germline V gene, CDR1 is MNHEY and CDR2 is SMNVEV (reference sequence). Trimming took 3 bases from V and 5 from J, leaving 11 bases between them. The CDR3 covers 15 residues. The CDR3 sequence: CASSLEGFRANVLTF. CDR3 nucleotide sequence: TGTGCCAGCAGTTTGGAGGGTTTCAGGGCCAACGTCCTGACTTTC.